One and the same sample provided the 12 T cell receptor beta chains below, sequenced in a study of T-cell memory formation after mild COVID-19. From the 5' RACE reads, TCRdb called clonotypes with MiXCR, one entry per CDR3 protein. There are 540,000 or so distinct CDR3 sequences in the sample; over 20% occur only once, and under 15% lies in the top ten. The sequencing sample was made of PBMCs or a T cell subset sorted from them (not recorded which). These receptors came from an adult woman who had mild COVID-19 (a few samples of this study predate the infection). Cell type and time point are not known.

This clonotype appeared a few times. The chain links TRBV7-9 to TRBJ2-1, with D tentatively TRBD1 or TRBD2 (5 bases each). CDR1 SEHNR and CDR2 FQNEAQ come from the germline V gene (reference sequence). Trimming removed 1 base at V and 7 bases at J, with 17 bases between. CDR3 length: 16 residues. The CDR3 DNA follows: TGTGCCAGCAGCTTAGTGGGGCCTCCGGGATGGAATGAGCAGTTCTTC. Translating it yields CASSLVGPPGWNEQFF.

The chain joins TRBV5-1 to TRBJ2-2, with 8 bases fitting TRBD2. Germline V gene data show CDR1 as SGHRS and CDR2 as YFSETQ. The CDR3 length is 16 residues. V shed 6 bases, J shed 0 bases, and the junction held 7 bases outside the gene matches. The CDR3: CASTLRGDANTGELFF. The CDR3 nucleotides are TGCGCCAGCACCCTGCGGGGGGACGCGAACACCGGGGAGCTGTTTTTT.

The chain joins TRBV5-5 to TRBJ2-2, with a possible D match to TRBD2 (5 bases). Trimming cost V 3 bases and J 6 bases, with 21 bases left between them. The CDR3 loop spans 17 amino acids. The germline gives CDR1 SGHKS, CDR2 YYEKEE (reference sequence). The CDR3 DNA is TGTGCCAGCAGCTCGACGAGTGTCATTTGGGGAGCCGGGGAGCTGTTTTTT. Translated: CASSSTSVIWGAGELFF.

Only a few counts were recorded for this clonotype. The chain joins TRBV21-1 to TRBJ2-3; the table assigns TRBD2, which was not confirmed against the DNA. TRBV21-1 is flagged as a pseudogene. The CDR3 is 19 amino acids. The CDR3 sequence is CASSPGTSGLRLLTDTQYF. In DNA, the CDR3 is TGTGCCAGCAGCCCCGGGACTAGCGGCCTAAGGCTCCTCACAGATACGCAGTATTTT.

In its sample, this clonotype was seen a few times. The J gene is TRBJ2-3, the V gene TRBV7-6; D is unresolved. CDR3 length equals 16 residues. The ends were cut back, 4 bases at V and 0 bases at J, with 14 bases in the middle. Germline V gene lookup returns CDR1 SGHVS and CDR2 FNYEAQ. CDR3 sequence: CASSSFTQSSTDTQYF. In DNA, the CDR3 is TGTGCCAGCAGCTCTTTCACACAGTCCAGCACAGATACGCAGTATTTT.

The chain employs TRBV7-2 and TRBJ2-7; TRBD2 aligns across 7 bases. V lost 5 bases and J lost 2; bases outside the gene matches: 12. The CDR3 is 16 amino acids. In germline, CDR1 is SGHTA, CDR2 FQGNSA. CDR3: CASSAQAASGTYEQYF. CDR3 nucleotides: TGTGCCAGCAGCGCCCAGGCGGCTAGCGGAACCTACGAGCAGTACTTC.

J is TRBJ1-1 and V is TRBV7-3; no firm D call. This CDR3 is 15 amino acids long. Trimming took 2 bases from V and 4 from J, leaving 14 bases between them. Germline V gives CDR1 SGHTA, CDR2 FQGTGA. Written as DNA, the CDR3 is TGTGCCAGCAGCTTATATGGGGTCAGGTCCACTGAAGCTTTCTTT. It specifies CASSLYGVRSTEAFF.

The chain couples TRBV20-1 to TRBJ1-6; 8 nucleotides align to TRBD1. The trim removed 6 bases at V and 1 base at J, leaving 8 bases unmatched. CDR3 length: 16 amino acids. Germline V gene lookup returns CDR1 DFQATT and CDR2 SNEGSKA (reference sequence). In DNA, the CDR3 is TGCAGTGCCTTAACAGGGGGATCTTCCTATAATTCACCCCTCCACTTT. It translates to CSALTGGSSYNSPLHF.

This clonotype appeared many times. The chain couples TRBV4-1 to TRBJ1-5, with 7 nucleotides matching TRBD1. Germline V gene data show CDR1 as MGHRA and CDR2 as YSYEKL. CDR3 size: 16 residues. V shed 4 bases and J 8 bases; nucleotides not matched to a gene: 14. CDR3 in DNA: TGCGCCAGCAGCCCGGCCCAGGGGGACTGGTCGGAGCCCCAGCATTTT. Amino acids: CASSPAQGDWSEPQHF.

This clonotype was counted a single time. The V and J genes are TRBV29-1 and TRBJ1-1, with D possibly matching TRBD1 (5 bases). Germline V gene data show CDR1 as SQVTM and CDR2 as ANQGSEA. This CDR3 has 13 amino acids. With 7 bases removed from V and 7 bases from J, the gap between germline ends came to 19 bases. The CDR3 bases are TGCAGCGGCCGGTTTGGGGCGGGGGGTGAAGCTTTCTTT. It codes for CSGRFGAGGEAFF.

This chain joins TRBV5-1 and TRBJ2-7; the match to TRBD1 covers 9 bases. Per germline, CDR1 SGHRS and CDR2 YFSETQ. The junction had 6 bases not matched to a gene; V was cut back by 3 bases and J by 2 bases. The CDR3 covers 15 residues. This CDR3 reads CASSSQGAMTYEQYF. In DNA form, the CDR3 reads TGCGCCAGCAGCTCACAGGGGGCTATGACCTACGAGCAGTACTTC. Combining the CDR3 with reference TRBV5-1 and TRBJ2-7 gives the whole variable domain KAGVTQTPRYLIKTRGQQVTLSCSPISGHRSVSWYQQTPGQGLQFLFEYFSETQRNKGNFPGRFSGRQFSNSRSEMNVSTLELGDSALYLCASSSQGAMTYEQYFGPGTRLTVT.

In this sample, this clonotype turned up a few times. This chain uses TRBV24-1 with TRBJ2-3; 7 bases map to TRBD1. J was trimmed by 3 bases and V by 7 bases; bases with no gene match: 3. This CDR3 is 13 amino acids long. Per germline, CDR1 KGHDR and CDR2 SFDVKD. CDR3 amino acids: CATSRQGTDTQYF. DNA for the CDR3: TGTGCCACCAGCCGACAGGGAACAGATACGCAGTATTTT.